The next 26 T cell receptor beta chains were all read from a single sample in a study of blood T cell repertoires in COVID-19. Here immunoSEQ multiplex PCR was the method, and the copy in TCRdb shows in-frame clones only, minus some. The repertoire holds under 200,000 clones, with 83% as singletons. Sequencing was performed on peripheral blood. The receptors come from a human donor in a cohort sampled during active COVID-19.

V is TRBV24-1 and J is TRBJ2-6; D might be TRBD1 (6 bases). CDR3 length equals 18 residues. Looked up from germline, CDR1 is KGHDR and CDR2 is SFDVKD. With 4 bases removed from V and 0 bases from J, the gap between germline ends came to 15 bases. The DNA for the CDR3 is TGTGCCACCAGTGACCCCCGGGACACAAGCTCTGGGGCCAACGTCCTGACTTTC. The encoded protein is CATSDPRDTSSGANVLTF.

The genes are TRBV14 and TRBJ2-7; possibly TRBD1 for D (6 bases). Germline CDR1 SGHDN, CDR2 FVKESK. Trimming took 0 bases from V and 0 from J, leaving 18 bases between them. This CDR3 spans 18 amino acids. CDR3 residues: CASSQEGTNRRSSYEQYF. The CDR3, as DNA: TGTGCCAGCAGCCAAGAAGGGACAAACCGAAGGAGCTCCTACGAGCAGTACTTC.

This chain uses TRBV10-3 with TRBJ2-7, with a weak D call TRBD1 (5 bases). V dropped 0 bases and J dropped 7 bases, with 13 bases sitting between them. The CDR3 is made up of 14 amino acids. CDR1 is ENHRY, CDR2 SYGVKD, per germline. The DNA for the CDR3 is TGTGCCATCAGTGAGTCGACAGACGTGGGGGAGCAGTACTTC. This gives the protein CAISESTDVGEQYF.

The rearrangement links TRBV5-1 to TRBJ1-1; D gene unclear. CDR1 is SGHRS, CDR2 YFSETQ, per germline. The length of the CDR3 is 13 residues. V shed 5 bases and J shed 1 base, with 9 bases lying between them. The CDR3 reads CASRRQENTEAFF. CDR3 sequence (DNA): TGCGCCAGCAGACGTCAGGAGAACACTGAAGCTTTCTTT.

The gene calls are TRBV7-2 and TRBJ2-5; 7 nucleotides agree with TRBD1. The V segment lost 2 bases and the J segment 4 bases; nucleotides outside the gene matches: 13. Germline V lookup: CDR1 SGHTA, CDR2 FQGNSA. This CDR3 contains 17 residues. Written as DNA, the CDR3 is TGTGCCAGCAGCTTATTCCCCAGGGGGAAGGCCGGAGAGACCCAGTACTTC. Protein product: CASSLFPRGKAGETQYF. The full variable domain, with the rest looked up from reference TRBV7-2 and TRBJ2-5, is GAGVSQSPSNKVTEKGKDVELRCDPISGHTALYWYRQSLGQGLEFLIYFQGNSAPDKSGLPSDRFSAERTGGSVSTLTIQRTQQEDSAVYLCASSLFPRGKAGETQYFGPGTRLLVL.

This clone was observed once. In DNA form, the CDR3 reads TGTGCCAGCAGGTTACAGGGGAGGGGAGGCTACACCTTC. This encodes CASRLQGRGGYTF. This chain joins TRBV27 and TRBJ1-2; TRBD1 agrees at 7 bases. Germline V CDR1 and CDR2: MNHEY, SMNVEV (reference sequence). V dropped 6 bases and J dropped 8; count of bases not matched to a gene: 9. The CDR3 is 13 residues long.

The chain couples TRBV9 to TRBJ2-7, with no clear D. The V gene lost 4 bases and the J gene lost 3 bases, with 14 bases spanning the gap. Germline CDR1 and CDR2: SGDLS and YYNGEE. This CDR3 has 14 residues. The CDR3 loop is CASSPQAIFYEQYF. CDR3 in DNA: TGTGCCAGCAGCCCTCAAGCTATCTTCTACGAGCAGTACTTC.

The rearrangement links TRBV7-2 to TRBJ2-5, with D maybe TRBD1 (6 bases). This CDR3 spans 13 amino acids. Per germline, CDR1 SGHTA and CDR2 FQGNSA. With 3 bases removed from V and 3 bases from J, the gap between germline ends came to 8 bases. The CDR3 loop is CASSLNREETQYF. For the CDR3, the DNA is TGTGCCAGCAGCTTGAACAGGGAAGAGACCCAGTACTTC.

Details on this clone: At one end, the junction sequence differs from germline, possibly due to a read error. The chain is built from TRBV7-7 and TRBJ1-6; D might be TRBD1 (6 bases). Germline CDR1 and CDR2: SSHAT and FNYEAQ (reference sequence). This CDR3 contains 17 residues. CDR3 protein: CASSLAQGSSYNSPLHF. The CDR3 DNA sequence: TGTGCTAGCAGCTTAGCCCAGGGGAGCTCCTATAATTCACCCCTCCACTTT. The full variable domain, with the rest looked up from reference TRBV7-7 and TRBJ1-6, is GAGVSQSPRYKVTKRGQDVTLRCDPISSHATLYWYQQALGQGPEFLTYFNYEAQPDKSGLPSDRFSAERPEGSISTLTIQRTEQRDSAMYRCASSLAQGSSYNSPLHFGNGTRLTVT.

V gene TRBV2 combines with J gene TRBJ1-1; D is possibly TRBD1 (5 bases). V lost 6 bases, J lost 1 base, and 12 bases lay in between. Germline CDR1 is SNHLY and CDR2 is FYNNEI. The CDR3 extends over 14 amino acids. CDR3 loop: CASSPWGGNTEAFF. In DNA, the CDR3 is TGTGCCAGCAGCCCTTGGGGGGGGAACACTGAAGCTTTCTTT.

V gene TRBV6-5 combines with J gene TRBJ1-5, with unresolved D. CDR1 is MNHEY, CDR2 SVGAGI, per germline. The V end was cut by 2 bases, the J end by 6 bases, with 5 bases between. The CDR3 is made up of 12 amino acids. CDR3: CASSYEGQPQHF. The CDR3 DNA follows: TGTGCCAGCAGTTACGAGGGTCAGCCCCAGCATTTT.

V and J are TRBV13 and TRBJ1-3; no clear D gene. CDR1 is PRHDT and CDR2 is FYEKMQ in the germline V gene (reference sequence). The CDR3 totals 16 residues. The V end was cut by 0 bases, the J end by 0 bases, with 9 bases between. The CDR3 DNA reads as TGTGCCAGCAGCTTAGGAGCCCCATTCTCTGGAAACACCATATATTTT. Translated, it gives CASSLGAPFSGNTIYF.

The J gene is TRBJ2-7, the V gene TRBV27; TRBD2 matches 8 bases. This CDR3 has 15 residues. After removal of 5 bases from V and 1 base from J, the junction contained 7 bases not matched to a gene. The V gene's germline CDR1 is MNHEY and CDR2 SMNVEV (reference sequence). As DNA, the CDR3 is TGTGCCAGCAGTACACCCAGCGGGGGTTCCTACGAGCAGTACTTC. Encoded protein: CASSTPSGGSYEQYF.

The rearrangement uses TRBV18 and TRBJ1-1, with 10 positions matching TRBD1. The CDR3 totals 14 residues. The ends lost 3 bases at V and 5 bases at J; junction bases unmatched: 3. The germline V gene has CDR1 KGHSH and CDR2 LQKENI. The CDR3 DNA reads TGTGCCAGCTCACCGGGACAGGGGCGGACTGAAGCTTTCTTT. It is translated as CASSPGQGRTEAFF. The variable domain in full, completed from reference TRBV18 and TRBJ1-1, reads NAGVMQNPRHLVRRRGQEARLRCSPMKGHSHVYWYRQLPEEGLKFMVYLQKENIIDESGMPKERFSAEFPKEGPSILRIQQVVRGDSAAYFCASSPGQGRTEAFFGQGTRLTVV.

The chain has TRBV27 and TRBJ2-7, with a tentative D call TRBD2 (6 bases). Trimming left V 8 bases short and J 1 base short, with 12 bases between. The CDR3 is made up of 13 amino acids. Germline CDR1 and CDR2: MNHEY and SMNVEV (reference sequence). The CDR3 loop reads CASGLRRSYEQYF. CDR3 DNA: TGTGCCAGCGGACTAAGGCGATCCTACGAGCAGTACTTC.

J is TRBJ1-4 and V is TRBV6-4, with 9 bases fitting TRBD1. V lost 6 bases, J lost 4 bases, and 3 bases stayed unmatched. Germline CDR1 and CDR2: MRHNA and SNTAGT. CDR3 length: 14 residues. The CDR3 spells CASSPTGGNEKLFF. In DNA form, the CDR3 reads TGTGCCAGCAGCCCGACAGGGGGTAATGAAAAACTGTTTTTT.

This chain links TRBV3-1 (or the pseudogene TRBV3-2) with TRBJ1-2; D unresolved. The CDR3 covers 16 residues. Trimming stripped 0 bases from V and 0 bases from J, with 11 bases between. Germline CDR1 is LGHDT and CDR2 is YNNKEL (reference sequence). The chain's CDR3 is CASSQETRLANYGYTF. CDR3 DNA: TGTGCCAGCAGCCAAGAAACCCGGCTAGCTAACTATGGCTACACCTTC.

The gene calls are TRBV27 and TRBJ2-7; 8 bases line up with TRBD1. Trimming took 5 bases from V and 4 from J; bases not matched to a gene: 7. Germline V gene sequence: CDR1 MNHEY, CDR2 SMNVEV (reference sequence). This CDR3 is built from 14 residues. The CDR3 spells CASSINTGGYEQYF. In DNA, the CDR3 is TGTGCCAGCAGTATTAACACAGGGGGATACGAGCAGTACTTC.

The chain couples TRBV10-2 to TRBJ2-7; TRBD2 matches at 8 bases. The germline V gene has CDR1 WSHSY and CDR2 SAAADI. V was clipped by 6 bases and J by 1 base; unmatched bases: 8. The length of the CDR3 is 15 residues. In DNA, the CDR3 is TGCGCCAGCAGCCCCACTAGCGGACTATCCTACGAGCAGTACTTC. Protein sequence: CASSPTSGLSYEQYF.

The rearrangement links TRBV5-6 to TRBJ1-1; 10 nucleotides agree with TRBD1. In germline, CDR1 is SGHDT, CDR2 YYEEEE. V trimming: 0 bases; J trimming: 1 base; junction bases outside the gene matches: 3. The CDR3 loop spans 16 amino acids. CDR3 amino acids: CASSLGDRGGNTEAFF. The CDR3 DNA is TGTGCCAGCAGCTTGGGGGACAGGGGAGGGAACACTGAAGCTTTCTTT.

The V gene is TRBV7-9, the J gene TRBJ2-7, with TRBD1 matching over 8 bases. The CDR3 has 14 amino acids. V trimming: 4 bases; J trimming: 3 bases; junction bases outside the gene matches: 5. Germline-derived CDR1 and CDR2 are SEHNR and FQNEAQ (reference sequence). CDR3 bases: TGTGCCAGCAGCTCCGCAGGGGGCAACTACGAGCAGTACTTC. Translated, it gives CASSSAGGNYEQYF.

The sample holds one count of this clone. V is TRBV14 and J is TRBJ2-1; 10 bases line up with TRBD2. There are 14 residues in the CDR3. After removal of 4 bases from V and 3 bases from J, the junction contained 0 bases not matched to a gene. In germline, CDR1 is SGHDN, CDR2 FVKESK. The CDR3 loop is CASSLAGGYNEQFF. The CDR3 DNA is TGTGCCAGCAGCCTAGCGGGAGGCTACAATGAGCAGTTCTTC.

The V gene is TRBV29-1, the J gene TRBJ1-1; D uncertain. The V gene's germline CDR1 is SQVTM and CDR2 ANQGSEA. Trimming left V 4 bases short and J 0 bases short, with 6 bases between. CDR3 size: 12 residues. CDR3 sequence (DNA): TGCAGCGTTGCACAGATGAACACTGAAGCTTTCTTT. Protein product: CSVAQMNTEAFF. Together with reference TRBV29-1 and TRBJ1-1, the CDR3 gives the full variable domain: SAVISQKPSRDICQRGTSLTIQCQVDSQVTMMFWYRQQPGQSLTLIATANQGSEATYESGFVIDKFPISRPNLTFSTLTVSNMSPEDSSIYLCSVAQMNTEAFFGQGTRLTVV.

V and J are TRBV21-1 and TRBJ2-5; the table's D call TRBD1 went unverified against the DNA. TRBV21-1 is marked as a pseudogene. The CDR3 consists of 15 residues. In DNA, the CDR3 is TGTGCCAGCAGCCCCCGACGACAGATACAAGAGACCCAGTACTTC. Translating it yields CASSPRRQIQETQYF.

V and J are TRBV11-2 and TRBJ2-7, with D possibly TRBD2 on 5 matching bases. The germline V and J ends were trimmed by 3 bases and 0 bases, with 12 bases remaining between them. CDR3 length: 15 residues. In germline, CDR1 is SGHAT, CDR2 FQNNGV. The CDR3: CASSFRGGSSYEQYF. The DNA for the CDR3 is TGTGCCAGCAGCTTCAGAGGAGGCAGCTCCTACGAGCAGTACTTC.

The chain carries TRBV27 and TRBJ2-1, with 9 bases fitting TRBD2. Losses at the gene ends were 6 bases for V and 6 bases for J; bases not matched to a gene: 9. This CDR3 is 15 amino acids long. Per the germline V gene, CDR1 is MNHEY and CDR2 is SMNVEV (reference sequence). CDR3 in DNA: TGTGCCAGCAGCGCCTTTAGCGGGAGACGCAATGAGCAGTTCTTC. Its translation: CASSAFSGRRNEQFF.